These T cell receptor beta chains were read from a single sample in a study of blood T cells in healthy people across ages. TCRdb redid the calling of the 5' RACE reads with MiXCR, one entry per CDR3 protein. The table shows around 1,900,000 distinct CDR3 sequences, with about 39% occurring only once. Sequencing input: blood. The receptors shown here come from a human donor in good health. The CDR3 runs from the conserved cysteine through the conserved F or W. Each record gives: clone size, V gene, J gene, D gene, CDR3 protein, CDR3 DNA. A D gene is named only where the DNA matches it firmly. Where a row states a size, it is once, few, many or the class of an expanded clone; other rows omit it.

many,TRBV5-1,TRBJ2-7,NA,CASSLGSGYEQYF,TGTGCCAGCAGCTTAGGTAGCGGATACGAGCAGTACTTC
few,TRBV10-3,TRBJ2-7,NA,CAIRDPERQGGSHEQYF,TGTGCCATCAGAGATCCCGAGAGGCAGGGGGGGTCCCACGAGCAGTACTTC
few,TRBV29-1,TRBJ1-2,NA,CSVWGSGIQAHGYTF,TGCAGCGTTTGGGGTTCTGGAATCCAGGCTCATGGCTACACCTTC
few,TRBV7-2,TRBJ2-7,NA,CASSKDRFSYEQYF,TGTGCCAGCAGCAAAGACAGGTTTTCCTACGAGCAGTACTTC
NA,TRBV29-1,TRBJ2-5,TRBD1,CSGWQGAEETQYF,TGCAGCGGATGGCAGGGGGCCGAAGAGACCCAGTACTTC
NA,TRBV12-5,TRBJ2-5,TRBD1,CASARGQLETQYF,TGTGCTAGTGCCAGGGGACAGTTAGAGACCCAGTACTTC
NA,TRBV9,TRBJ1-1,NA,CASSPRPMNTEAFF,TGTGCCAGCAGCCCTCGGCCGATGAACACTGAAGCTTTCTTT
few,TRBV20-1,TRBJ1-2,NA,CSARGGYTF,TGCAGTGCTAGAGGCGGCTACACCTTC
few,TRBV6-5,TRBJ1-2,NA,CASNQEGSPYGYTF,TGTGCCAGCAACCAAGAGGGGTCCCCCTATGGCTACACCTTC
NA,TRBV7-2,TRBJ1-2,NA,CASSRGRTNYGYTF,TGTGCCAGCAGCCGGGGGAGGACTAACTATGGCTACACCTTC
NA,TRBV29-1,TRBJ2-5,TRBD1,CSGGTAEETQYF,TGCAGCGGTGGGACAGCTGAAGAGACCCAGTACTTC
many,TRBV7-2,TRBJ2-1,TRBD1,CASSLAGQGHNEQFF,TGTGCCAGCAGCTTAGCTGGACAGGGGCACAATGAGCAGTTCTTC
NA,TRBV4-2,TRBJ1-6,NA,CASSDPGRNNSPLHF,TGTGCCAGCAGCGACCCGGGACGGAATAATTCACCCCTCCACTTT
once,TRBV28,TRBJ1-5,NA,CASTGRFGRISNQPQHF,TGTGCCAGCACTGGCCGGTTCGGACGGATTAGCAATCAGCCCCAGCATTTT
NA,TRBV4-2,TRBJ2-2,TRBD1,CASSLWDRLNLNTGELFF,TGTGCCAGCAGCCTATGGGACAGGCTGAACCTGAACACCGGGGAGCTGTTTTTT
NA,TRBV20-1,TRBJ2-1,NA,CSARDRASYNEQFF,TGCAGTGCTAGAGACAGGGCCTCCTACAATGAGCAGTTCTTC
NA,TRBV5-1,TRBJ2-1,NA,CASSPTVENERFF,TGCGCCAGCAGCCCCACAGTAGAGAATGAGCGGTTCTTC
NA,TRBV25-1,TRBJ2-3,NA,CASRVGRGMDTQYF,TGTGCCAGCAGGGTTGGCAGGGGCATGGATACGCAGTATTTT
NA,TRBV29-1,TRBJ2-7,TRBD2,CSVTGRGGSYEQYF,TGCAGCGTCACCGGGCGCGGGGGCTCCTACGAGCAGTACTTC
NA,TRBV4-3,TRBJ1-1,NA,CASSQVQGDPEAFF,TGCGCCAGCAGCCAAGTACAGGGAGACCCCGAAGCTTTCTTT
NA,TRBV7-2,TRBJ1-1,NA,CASWTPPRTEAFF,TGTGCCAGCTGGACTCCCCCGAGAACTGAAGCTTTCTTT
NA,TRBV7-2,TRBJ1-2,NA,CASSPRPGTMYGYTF,TGTGCCAGCAGCCCAAGACCCGGGACAATGTATGGCTACACCTTC
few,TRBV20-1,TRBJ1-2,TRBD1,CSAKSGTGEGYTF,TGCAGTGCGAAATCCGGGACAGGGGAAGGCTACACCTTC
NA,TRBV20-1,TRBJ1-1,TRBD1,CSAIDPGQSNTEAFF,TGCAGTGCTATCGATCCGGGACAGTCGAACACTGAAGCTTTCTTT
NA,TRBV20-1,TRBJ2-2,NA,CSGHPGTGELFF,TGCAGTGGACACCCGGGGACCGGGGAGCTGTTTTTT
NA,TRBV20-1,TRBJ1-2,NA,CSARLPGQPYGYTF,TGCAGTGCTAGGTTACCGGGACAACCCTATGGCTACACCTTC
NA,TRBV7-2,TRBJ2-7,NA,CASSSTAQGYEQYF,TGTGCCAGCAGCTCGACCGCCCAGGGCTACGAGCAGTACTTC
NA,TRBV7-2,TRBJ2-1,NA,CASSLTRTHLANPYNEQFF,TGTGCCAGCAGTCTGACGAGGACTCATCTAGCGAATCCGTACAATGAGCAGTTCTTC
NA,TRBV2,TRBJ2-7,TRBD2,CASGQGRGRSYEQYF,TGTGCCAGCGGCCAAGGGAGGGGACGCTCCTACGAGCAGTACTTC
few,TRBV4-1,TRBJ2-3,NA,CASSHGVYTGTRSTDTQYF,TGCGCCAGCAGCCACGGAGTTTACACAGGGACCCGTAGCACAGATACGCAGTATTTT
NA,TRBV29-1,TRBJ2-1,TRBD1,CSVKGLTGASEQFF,TGCAGCGTCAAAGGGCTGACAGGGGCTTCCGAGCAGTTCTTC
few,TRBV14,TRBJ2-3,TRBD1,CASSQARDSTDTQYF,TGTGCCAGCAGCCAAGCTAGGGACAGTACAGATACGCAGTATTTT
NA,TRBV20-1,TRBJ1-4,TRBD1,CSAPWGQGYEKLFF,TGCAGTGCCCCGTGGGGACAGGGTTATGAAAAACTGTTTTTT
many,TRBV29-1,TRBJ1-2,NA,CSVEDRHSPNYGYTF,TGCAGCGTTGAGGATAGACATTCCCCGAACTATGGCTACACCTTC
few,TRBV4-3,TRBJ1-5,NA,CASSQRRDQPQHF,TGCGCCAGCAGCCAAAGGAGGGACCAGCCCCAGCATTTT
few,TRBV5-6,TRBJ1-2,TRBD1,CASSPGTGFGGYTF,TGTGCCAGCAGCCCCGGGACAGGGTTTGGTGGCTACACCTTC
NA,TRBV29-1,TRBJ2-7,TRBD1,CSVGPGTGGSEQYF,TGCAGCGTTGGGCCCGGGACAGGGGGCAGCGAGCAGTACTTC
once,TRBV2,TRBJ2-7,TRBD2,CASSAGGVSGQYF,TGTGCCAGCAGTGCGGGGGGGGTGAGTGGGCAGTACTTC
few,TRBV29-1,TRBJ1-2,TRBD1,CSVLLGGGKWGYTF,TGCAGCGTCTTACTAGGAGGGGGCAAATGGGGCTACACCTTC
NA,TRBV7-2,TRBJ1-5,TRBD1,CASSSDRGEGNQPQHF,TGTGCCAGCAGCTCAGACAGGGGAGAGGGCAATCAGCCCCAGCATTTT